These 30 T cell receptor beta chains came from one sample sequenced in a study of T cell responses to AZD1222 COVID-19 vaccine. The assay was immunoSEQ multiplex PCR, and TCRdb's table has in-frame clones only and misses some. The table has 150,000 to 200,000 clones, approximately 90% seen once. Here the sequenced sample was peripheral blood, taken on day 0 of AZD1222 vaccination. The receptors stem from an adult in good health.

Of note for this clone: A read error may produce the germline difference seen at one junction end. The V call is TRBV7-2, the J call TRBJ2-7, with no clear D. This CDR3 comprises 13 residues. Per the germline V gene, CDR1 is SGHTA and CDR2 is FQGNSA. In DNA, the CDR3 is TGTGCCAGCAGCTTAGATTGGACCTACGAGCAGTGCTTC. It yields the protein CASSLDWTYEQCF.

J is TRBJ1-4 and V is TRBV29-1; D unresolved. The germline V and J ends were trimmed by 2 bases and 6 bases, with 10 bases remaining between them. The CDR3 extends over 13 amino acids. Looked up from germline, CDR1 is SQVTM and CDR2 is ANQGSEA. The CDR3 DNA is TGCAGCGTTGAACCGGTTAGGGATGAAAAACTGTTTTTT. Translation gives CSVEPVRDEKLFF.

This clone appeared a few times. The rearrangement uses TRBV2 and TRBJ2-7, with D tentatively TRBD1 (6 bases). Trimming pared 4 bases from V and 6 bases from J, leaving 13 bases between. Per germline, CDR1 SNHLY and CDR2 FYNNEI. The CDR3 is 13 residues long. CDR3 nucleotides: TGTGCCAGCAGTGGCGGACAGCGCCGCGAGCAGTACTTC. Its translation: CASSGGQRREQYF.

In its sample, this clone was seen a few times. This chain joins TRBV4-2 and TRBJ2-2; tentative D call: TRBD2 (6 bases). CDR1 is LGHNA, CDR2 YNFKEQ, per germline. The CDR3 spans 14 residues. The V end lost 0 bases, the J end lost 7 bases, and 9 bases lay between the germline ends. The CDR3 sequence: CASSQDRELGELFF. CDR3 nucleotide sequence: TGTGCCAGCAGCCAAGATCGGGAGCTCGGGGAGCTGTTTTTT.

CDR3 loop: CASSFRAGGSMEQYF. The CDR3 DNA reads as TGTGCCAGCAGTTTCAGGGCGGGAGGATCAATGGAGCAGTACTTC. The chain couples TRBV27 to TRBJ2-7, with 8 bases matching TRBD2. The germline V gene encodes CDR1 MNHEY and CDR2 SMNVEV (reference sequence). The CDR3 loop spans 15 amino acids. The ends lost 3 bases at V and 7 bases at J; junction bases unmatched: 11.

A word on this clone: Distinct nucleotide sequences in the sample also encode this CDR3. V and J are TRBV7-9 and TRBJ1-1, with TRBD1 as a possible D gene (6 bases). Germline V gives CDR1 SEHNR, CDR2 FQNEAQ (reference sequence). This CDR3 region has 15 residues. The ends were cut back, 7 bases at V and 3 bases at J, with 18 bases in the middle. The CDR3 here is CASKDWGARYTEAFF. Here the CDR3 DNA reads TGTGCCAGCAAGGACTGGGGGGCGCGTTACACTGAAGCTTTCTTT.

This chain uses TRBV7-8 with TRBJ1-2, with a weak D call TRBD1 (5 bases). CDR3 size: 13 residues. CDR1 and CDR2 from the germline V gene are SGHVS and FQNEAQ. V was pared by 1 base and J by 8 bases, with 11 bases between. The CDR3 bases are TGTGCCAGCAGCTTAGAGGGGAGGGCGGGCTACACCTTC. It yields the protein CASSLEGRAGYTF.

This chain joins TRBV7-8 and TRBJ2-1; TRBD2 matches at 8 bases. J gave up 5 bases and V 1 base, and 7 bases lay outside the gene matches. This CDR3 spans 16 amino acids. Germline loops: CDR1 SGHVS, CDR2 FQNEAQ. The CDR3 DNA reads TGTGCCAGCAGCTTAGAGAGGACTAGCAAGCACAATGAGCAGTTCTTC. Translating it yields CASSLERTSKHNEQFF.

This clone was recorded only once. The chain recombines TRBV10-1 with TRBJ1-5; a possible D gene is TRBD1 (6 bases). Trimming shortened V by 7 bases and J by 4 bases, and 14 bases separated the two germline ends. The CDR3 is made up of 14 amino acids. In germline, CDR1 is WNHNN, CDR2 SYGVQD (reference sequence). The CDR3 DNA sequence: TGCGCCAGCAAGTACGGGCAGGGGAATCAGCCCCAGCATTTT. The encoded protein is CASKYGQGNQPQHF.

The chain combines TRBV5-6 with TRBJ2-7; the match to TRBD2 covers 10 bases. The CDR3 sequence is 18 residues long. CDR1 is SGHDT, CDR2 YYEEEE, per germline. Trimming took 1 base from V and 4 from J; bases not matched to a gene: 14. The CDR3 DNA sequence: TGTGCCAGCAGCTTGAAGAGGTCTAGGGCTAGCGGGAGTTACGAGCAGTACTTC. Protein product: CASSLKRSRASGSYEQYF.

This sequence joins TRBV11-3 and TRBJ2-7; no clear D gene. This CDR3 is built from 12 residues. Germline V gene sequence: CDR1 SGHNT, CDR2 YENEEA. Trimming stripped 5 bases from V and 2 bases from J, with 7 bases between. CDR3 DNA sequence: TGTGCCAGCAGCCACCTGACCTACGAGCAGTACTTC. It yields the protein CASSHLTYEQYF.

The chain joins TRBV11-2 to TRBJ2-1; D might be TRBD1 or TRBD2, each matching 5 bases. V was pared by 4 bases and J by 0 bases, with 13 bases between. The CDR3 loop spans 16 amino acids. Germline loops: CDR1 SGHAT, CDR2 FQNNGV. The CDR3 nucleotides read TGTGCCAGCAGCTCCTGGGGCGGGCCCTCCTACAATGAGCAGTTCTTC. It yields the protein CASSSWGGPSYNEQFF.

The chain has TRBV25-1 and TRBJ2-7; the match to TRBD2 covers 13 bases. Germline CDR1 and CDR2: MGHDK and SYGVNS. Trimming took 2 bases from V and 6 from J; bases not matched to a gene: 7. This CDR3 contains 16 residues. In DNA form, the CDR3 reads TGTGCCAGCAGTGAAAGGCGACTAGCGGGAGGCGGCGAGCAGTACTTC. This encodes CASSERRLAGGGEQYF.

The chain is built from TRBV28 and TRBJ1-1; D is ambiguous. The CDR3 contains 12 residues. V gave up 2 bases and J gave up 3 bases, with 4 bases separating them. Germline V CDR1 and CDR2: MDHEN, SYDVKM. CDR3 region: CASSLGDTEAFF. The CDR3 DNA reads TGTGCCAGCAGTTTAGGGGACACTGAAGCTTTCTTT.

On this clone: In the same sample, other DNA sequences code for this CDR3. This chain links TRBV18 with TRBJ1-1; unclear D gene. CDR1 KGHSH and CDR2 LQKENI come from the germline V gene. Trimming removed 0 bases at V and 1 base at J, with 3 bases between. CDR3 length: 13 residues. In nucleotides, the CDR3 is TGTGCCAGCTCACCACCCGGGAACACTGAAGCTTTCTTT. Its protein product is CASSPPGNTEAFF.

This clone came up once. V and J are TRBV9 and TRBJ2-2, with 10 bases aligning to TRBD2. The CDR3 is 16 residues long. Germline V gene sequence: CDR1 SGDLS, CDR2 YYNGEE. Unmatched junction bases numbered 8, after V lost 3 bases and J lost 6 bases. This CDR3 is CASSARNGTSAGELFF. The DNA for the CDR3 is TGTGCCAGCAGCGCGAGAAACGGGACTAGCGCCGGGGAGCTGTTTTTT.

This clone has only a few counts. The rearrangement links TRBV5-8 to TRBJ2-2, with D tentatively TRBD1 (5 bases). V shed 3 bases and J shed 6 bases, with 18 bases lying between them. The CDR3 has 16 residues. Per the germline V gene, CDR1 is SGHTS and CDR2 is YDEGEE. The CDR3 DNA reads as TGTGCCAGCAGCTCCGACGACAGACACCGGGCCGGGGAGCTGTTTTTT. It codes for CASSSDDRHRAGELFF.

The chain links TRBV30 to TRBJ2-7, with no clear D. CDR1 and CDR2 (germline): GTSNPN, SVGIG (reference sequence). This CDR3 has 12 residues. V gave up 1 base and J gave up 4 bases, with 8 bases separating them. Here the CDR3 reads CAWSGAQYEQYF. The CDR3 DNA reads as TGTGCCTGGAGTGGGGCCCAGTACGAGCAGTACTTC.

The chain has TRBV6-5 and TRBJ2-7, with TRBD1 identical over 7 bases. Germline CDR1 and CDR2: MNHEY and SVGAGI. After removal of 5 bases from V and 6 bases from J, the junction contained 10 bases not matched to a gene. The CDR3 loop spans 14 amino acids. CDR3 in DNA: TGTGCCAGCAGTAATACAGGGGTTGGGAGCGAGCAGTACTTC. This codes for CASSNTGVGSEQYF.

The J gene is TRBJ2-5, the V gene TRBV30; D gene unclear. Trimming took off 8 bases at V and 5 bases at J, with 18 bases between the two ends. Germline V CDR1 and CDR2: GTSNPN, SVGIG (reference sequence). There are 13 residues in the CDR3. This chain's CDR3 is CATQSSIRETQYF. The CDR3, as DNA: TGTGCCACTCAAAGTTCCATCAGGGAGACCCAGTACTTC.

This sequence joins TRBV13 and TRBJ2-1; 12 bases align to TRBD2. V was pared by 5 bases and J by 0 bases, with 8 bases of the junction left unmatched. CDR3 length equals 18 residues. Per germline, CDR1 PRHDT and CDR2 FYEKMQ (reference sequence). The CDR3 sequence is CASSRLAGAPSSYNEQFF. The CDR3 nucleotides read TGTGCCAGCAGCCGACTAGCGGGGGCCCCTAGCTCCTACAATGAGCAGTTCTTC.

The CDR3 reads CASSFGTSGSNEQFF. The CDR3 nucleotides are TGTGCCAGCAGCTTCGGGACTAGCGGCTCTAATGAGCAGTTCTTC. The chain employs TRBV7-2 and TRBJ2-1, with 11 bases identical to TRBD2. The CDR3 contains 15 residues. V trimming: 3 bases; J trimming: 7 bases; junction bases outside the gene matches: 5. CDR1 SGHTA and CDR2 FQGNSA come from the germline V gene. Together with reference TRBV7-2 and TRBJ2-1, the CDR3 gives the full variable domain: GAGVSQSPSNKVTEKGKDVELRCDPISGHTALYWYRQSLGQGLEFLIYFQGNSAPDKSGLPSDRFSAERTGGSVSTLTIQRTQQEDSAVYLCASSFGTSGSNEQFFGPGTRLTVL.

V gene TRBV28 combines with J gene TRBJ2-3, with D unresolved. The CDR3 runs to 15 residues. CDR1 MDHEN and CDR2 SYDVKM come from the germline V gene. Trimming took 3 bases from V and 2 from J, leaving 12 bases between them. The CDR3 reads CASSLAPLVTDTQYF. In DNA, the CDR3 is TGTGCCAGCAGTTTGGCCCCCCTAGTCACAGATACGCAGTATTTT. The entire variable domain, with the rest obtained from reference TRBV28 and TRBJ2-3, is as follows: DVKVTQSSRYLVKRTGEKVFLECVQDMDHENMFWYRQDPGLGLRLIYFSYDVKMKEKGDIPEGYSVSREKKERFSLILESASTNQTSMYLCASSLAPLVTDTQYFGPGTRLTVL.

The table lists this clone with a count of one. J is TRBJ2-7 and V is TRBV2; no definite D call. Trimming took off 2 bases at V and 3 bases at J, with 11 bases between the two ends. The CDR3 contains 14 residues. Germline values: CDR1 SNHLY, CDR2 FYNNEI. The CDR3 DNA is TGTGCCAGCAGTGAATTTCTAGGCCTCTACGAGCAGTACTTC. It is translated as CASSEFLGLYEQYF.

The chain is built from TRBV28 and TRBJ1-2; a possible D gene is TRBD1 (6 bases). Trimming removed 5 bases at V and 2 bases at J, with 21 bases between. The CDR3 sequence is 17 residues long. Germline V CDR1 and CDR2: MDHEN, SYDVKM. This chain's CDR3 is CASSRGQGINGNYGYTF. CDR3 nucleotide sequence: TGTGCCAGCAGTCGGGGCCAGGGGATCAACGGGAACTATGGCTACACCTTC.

This clone was seen once. The J gene is TRBJ1-1, the V gene TRBV12-3 or TRBV12-4, with D unresolved. The CDR3 loop spans 12 amino acids. V was shortened by 5 bases and J by 8 bases, with 12 bases between the two germline ends. CDR3 DNA sequence: TGTGCCAGCAGTGGGCCTCGAGTGGAAGCTTTCTTT. This codes for CASSGPRVEAFF.

This clone has a single count. J is TRBJ1-1 and V is TRBV11-2, with D unresolved. The CDR3 contains 13 residues. Trimming cost V 3 bases and J 5 bases, with 10 bases left between them. Germline CDR1 SGHAT, CDR2 FQNNGV. In nucleotides, the CDR3 is TGTGCCAGCAGCTTTGAGGGAGGAACTGAAGCTTTCTTT. It encodes CASSFEGGTEAFF.

A single count supports this clone. CDR3 protein: CASSNGPYGYTF. The DNA for the CDR3 is TGTGCCAGCAGCAACGGGCCCTATGGCTACACCTTC. The chain joins TRBV9 to TRBJ1-2; unclear D gene. Deletions cut 4 bases from V and 4 bases from J, with 8 bases between. The CDR3 has 12 residues. Per germline, CDR1 SGDLS and CDR2 YYNGEE.

This clone was counted a single time. This sequence joins TRBV5-1 and TRBJ1-1; a weak D match, TRBD1 (6 bases). With 3 bases removed from V and 1 base from J, the gap between germline ends came to 10 bases. CDR1 is SGHRS and CDR2 is YFSETQ in the germline V gene. The CDR3 is 14 residues long. The CDR3: CASSSGTKNTEAFF. CDR3 bases: TGCGCCAGCAGCTCCGGGACAAAGAACACTGAAGCTTTCTTT.

The chain employs TRBV19 and TRBJ1-4; 7 bases are shared with TRBD1. The germline V gene encodes CDR1 LNHDA and CDR2 SQIVND (reference sequence). V dropped 5 bases and J dropped 11; count of bases not matched to a gene: 11. This CDR3 has 14 residues. In DNA, the CDR3 is TGTGCCAGTAGTTCCAGGGGGAGTCCGGATAAACTGTTTTTT. Amino acids: CASSSRGSPDKLFF.